Here is one TCR beta chain with its context. Those who participated ranged in age from roughly 18 to 95 years and resided in about two dozen US areas. The sample comes from a study of blood T cell repertoires in COVID-19. Study background: The United States, Italy and Spain supplied acute and convalescent COVID-19 samples.

Germline CDR1 and CDR2: GTSNPN and SVGIG (reference sequence). Trimming took 1 base from V and 1 from J; bases not matched to a gene: 8. This CDR3 region has 16 residues. Produced via immunoSEQ multiplex PCR; TCRdb's table is partial and in-frame only. The sample lists about 140,000 clones; less than 85% were seen once. The J gene is TRBJ1-1, the V gene TRBV30; 8 positions agree with TRBD1. The sequence was obtained from a woman between 18 and 29 years old who had been exposed to COVID-19. Specimen: PBMCs or T cells enriched from blood (not recorded which). This CDR3 is CAWSGPVQGANTEAFF. The CDR3 DNA reads as TGTGCCTGGAGTGGGCCCGTCCAGGGGGCGAACACTGAAGCTTTCTTT. Together with reference TRBV30 and TRBJ1-1, the CDR3 gives the full variable domain: SQTIHQWPATLVQPVGSPLSLECTVEGTSNPNLYWYRQAAGRGLQLLFYSVGIGQISSEVPQNLSASRPQDRQFILSSKKLLLSDSGFYLCAWSGPVQGANTEAFFGQGTRLTVV.